A selection of T cell receptor beta chains follows, all from one sample in a study of cytomegalovirus exposure and HLA in healthy donors. Sequenced by immunoSEQ multiplex PCR; TCRdb stores in-frame clones only, minus some. The data show 90,000 to 150,000 clones, nearly 65% seen once. Sequencing used PBMCs. These receptors were collected from a middle-aged man in good health and CMV-seropositive. Each CDR3 is given with its conserved first and last residue. A D gene is named only where the DNA matches it firmly. Size is omitted from some rows. Given values are once, few, many or a class for expanded clones.

>.|TRBV7-9|.|TRBJ1-5
CASSLEGSNQPQHF
TGTGCCAGCAGCTTAGAGGGGAGCAATCAGCCCCAGCATTTT
>.|TRBV6-5|.|TRBJ2-2
CATNEEGITGELFF
TGTGCCACCAACGAAGAGGGAATCACCGGGGAGCTGTTTTTT
>.|TRBV27|TRBD2|TRBJ2-7
CASSLGLAVSYEQYF
TGTGCCAGCAGTTTAGGGCTAGCGGTTTCCTACGAGCAGTACTTC
>.|TRBV30|.|TRBJ1-5
CAWSVRSNQPQHF
TGTGCCTGGAGTGTACGGAGCAATCAGCCCCAGCATTTT
>.|TRBV14|.|TRBJ2-5
CASSQKWWGPGETQYF
TGTGCCAGCAGCCAAAAATGGTGGGGGCCGGGGGAGACCCAGTACTTC
>.|TRBV29-1|.|TRBJ2-3
CSSATAGRTDTQYF
TGCAGCTCCGCGACAGCCGGGAGAACAGATACGCAGTATTTT
>.|TRBV7-9|.|TRBJ2-2
CASSYGIANTGELFF
TGTGCCAGCAGCTACGGGATAGCGAACACCGGGGAGCTGTTTTTT
>.|TRBV18|TRBD1|TRBJ1-6
CASSPDSGQANSPLHF
TGTGCCAGCTCACCAGATTCGGGACAGGCTAATTCACCCCTCCACTTT
>.|TRBV30|TRBD2|TRBJ2-2
CAWSVRLAGGPPNTGELFF
TGTGCCTGGAGTGTACGGCTAGCGGGGGGCCCGCCGAACACCGGGGAGCTGTTTTTT
>.|TRBV7-3|.|TRBJ1-1
CASSLAENTEAFF
TGTGCCAGCAGCTTAGCAGAGAACACTGAAGCTTTCTTT
>.|TRBV18|.|TRBJ2-5
CASSPTGFGQETQYF
TGTGCCAGCTCCCCTACAGGGTTCGGGCAAGAGACCCAGTACTTC
>.|TRBV29-1|.|TRBJ1-1
CSVEDLRNTEAFF
TGCAGCGTTGAAGATCTCAGGAACACTGAGGCTTTCTTT
>.|TRBV11-2|.|TRBJ2-7
CASSLGQGAGYEQYF
TGTGCCAGCAGCTTAGGTCAGGGCGCAGGATACGAGCAGTACTTC
>.|TRBV5-1|.|TRBJ1-2
CASSLDTNYGYTF
TGCGCCAGCAGCTTGGACACTAACTATGGCTACACCTTC
>.|TRBV11-2|.|TRBJ2-2
CASSLVLARNTGELFF
TGTGCCAGCAGCTTAGTTCTAGCACGGAACACCGGGGAGCTGTTTTTT
>once|TRBV5-4|TRBD2|TRBJ2-1
CASSLAAGGYNEQFF
TGTGCCAGCAGCTTGGCAGCGGGGGGGTACAATGAGCAGTTCTTC
>.|TRBV5-1|TRBD1|TRBJ2-2
CASRSDRDSGELFF
TGCGCCAGCAGGTCGGACAGGGACAGCGGGGAGCTGTTTTTT
>.|TRBV5-3|TRBD1|TRBJ1-5
CARSLAGTGDDQPQHF
TGTGCCAGAAGCTTGGCTGGGACAGGGGATGATCAGCCCCAGCATTTT
>few|TRBV5-1|.|TRBJ2-7
CASSLAGISYEQYF
TGCGCCAGCAGCTTGGCAGGGATATCCTACGAGCAGTACTTC
>.|TRBV5-6|.|TRBJ1-1
CASSTKVGYTEAFF
TGTGCCAGCAGCACTAAGGTCGGGTACACTGAAGCTTTCTTT
>.|TRBV29-1|.|TRBJ1-1
CSVKQQVNTEAFF
TGCAGCGTTAAGCAACAGGTTAACACTGAAGCTTTCTTT
>.|TRBV5-1|.|TRBJ1-4
CASSLDGPGGEKLFF
TGCGCCAGCAGCTTGGACGGCCCTGGCGGTGAAAAACTGTTTTTT